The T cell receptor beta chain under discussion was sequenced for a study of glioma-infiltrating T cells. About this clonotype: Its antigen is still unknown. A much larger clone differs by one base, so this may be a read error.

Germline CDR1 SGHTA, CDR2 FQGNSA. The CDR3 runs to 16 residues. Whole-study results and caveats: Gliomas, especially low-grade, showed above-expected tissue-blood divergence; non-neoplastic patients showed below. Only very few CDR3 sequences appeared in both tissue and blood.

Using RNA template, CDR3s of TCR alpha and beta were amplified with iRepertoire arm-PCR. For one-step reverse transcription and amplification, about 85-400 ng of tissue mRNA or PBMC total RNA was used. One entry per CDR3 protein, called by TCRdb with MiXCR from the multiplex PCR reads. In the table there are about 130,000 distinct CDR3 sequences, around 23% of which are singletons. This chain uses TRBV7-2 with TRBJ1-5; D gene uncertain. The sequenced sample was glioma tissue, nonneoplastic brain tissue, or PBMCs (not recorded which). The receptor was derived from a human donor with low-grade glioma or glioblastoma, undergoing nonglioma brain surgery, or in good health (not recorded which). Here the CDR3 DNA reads TGTGCCAGCAGCTTAGTCTCTTCCATTAGCAATAAGCCCCAGCATTTT. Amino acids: CASSLVSSISNKPQHF.